This T cell receptor beta chain was sequenced in a study of early T cells in non-severe SARS-CoV-2 infection. Notes on the study in general: VDJdb matching skewed toward anti-spike CD8 responses, missing private and CD4 specificities.

Concerning this clonotype itself: Its antigen remains unknown.

The V and J ends lost 5 bases and 4 bases respectively, with 15 bases between them. This CDR3 region has 14 residues. CDR1 and CDR2 (germline): LNHDA, SQIVND (reference sequence). MiXCR was run by TCRdb on the 5' RACE reads, yielding one entry per CDR3 protein. Of over 80,000 distinct CDR3 sequences in the sample, 11% to 15% are singletons; the top ten hold 9.5% to 13%. Source material: whole blood. The gene calls are TRBV19 and TRBJ2-7, with a tentative D call TRBD1 (5 bases). The origin of this receptor is an adult who was a healthcare worker with PCR-confirmed SARS-CoV-2 infection or an uninfected control (not recorded which). The CDR3 coding sequence is TGTGCCAGTAGTCTCGCGCAGGGTACATACGAGCAGTACTTC. This translates into CASSLAQGTYEQYF.